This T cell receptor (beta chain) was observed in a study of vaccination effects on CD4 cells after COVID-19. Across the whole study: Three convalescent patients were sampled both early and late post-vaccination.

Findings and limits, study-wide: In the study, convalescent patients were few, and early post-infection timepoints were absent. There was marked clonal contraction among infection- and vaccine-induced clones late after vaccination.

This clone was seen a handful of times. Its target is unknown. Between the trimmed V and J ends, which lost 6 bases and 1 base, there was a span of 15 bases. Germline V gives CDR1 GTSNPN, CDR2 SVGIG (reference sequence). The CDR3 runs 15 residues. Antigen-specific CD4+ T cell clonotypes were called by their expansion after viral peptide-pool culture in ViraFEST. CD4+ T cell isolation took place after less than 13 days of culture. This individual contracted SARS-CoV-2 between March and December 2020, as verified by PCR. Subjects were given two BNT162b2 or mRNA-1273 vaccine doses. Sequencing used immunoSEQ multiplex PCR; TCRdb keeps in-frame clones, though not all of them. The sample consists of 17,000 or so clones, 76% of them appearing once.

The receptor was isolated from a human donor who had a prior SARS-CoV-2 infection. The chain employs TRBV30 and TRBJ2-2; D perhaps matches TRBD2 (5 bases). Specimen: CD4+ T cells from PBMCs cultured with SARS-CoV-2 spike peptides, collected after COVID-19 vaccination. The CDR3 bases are TGTGCCTGTCGACCGGGGTCTAAGAACACCGGGGAGCTGTTTTTT. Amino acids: CACRPGSKNTGELFF.